Presented here are 23 T cell receptor beta chains from one specimen sequenced in a study of T cells expressing NK-cell markers. TCRdb reprocessed the 5' RACE reads; each CDR3 protein has one entry and no DNA is given. The sample table sets out about 540,000 distinct CDR3 sequences. Sequencing was done on a sample of blood T cells: a sorted CD56 or NKG2C T cell subset, CD4+ or CD8+ T cells, or bulk PBMC T cells (not recorded which). The receptors here all came from a man between 18 and 35 years old in good health.

The chain has TRBV29-1 and TRBJ2-2; TCRdb's D gene call, TRBD2, goes unchecked for lack of DNA. Germline CDR1 reads SQVTM; CDR2 reads ANQGSEA. There are 14 residues in the CDR3. The CDR3 spells CSVVLGLAPGELFF.

The rearrangement uses TRBV12-3 or TRBV12-4 and TRBJ2-5. The CDR3 runs 12 residues. Here the CDR3 reads CASTNSRETQYF.

The chain employs TRBV11-2 and TRBJ2-3; without DNA, the TCRdb call of TRBD1 cannot be checked. In germline, CDR1 is SGHAT, CDR2 FQNNGV. The CDR3 is 14 residues long. CDR3 region: CASSLVLGADTQYF.

The chain couples TRBV5-6 to TRBJ1-6; TCRdb outputs TRBD1, but without DNA this stays unchecked. This CDR3 contains 17 residues. Looked up from germline, CDR1 is SGHDT and CDR2 is YYEEEE. CDR3 sequence reads: CASSSMRGQTSNSPLHF.

The rearrangement joins TRBV7-8 to TRBJ2-1. The CDR3 spans 17 residues. CDR1 is SGHVS, CDR2 FQNEAQ, per germline. The CDR3 sequence is CASSLGFSRTTYNEQFF. Variable domain in full (rest from reference TRBV7-8 and TRBJ2-1): GAGVSQSPRYKVAKRGQDVALRCDPISGHVSLFWYQQALGQGPEFLTYFQNEAQLDKSGLPSDRFFAERPEGSVSTLKIQRTQQEDSAVYLCASSLGFSRTTYNEQFFGPGTRLTVL.

The rearrangement uses TRBV4-2 and TRBJ2-5; TCRdb indicates TRBD1, and absent DNA this call remains unverified. Germline values: CDR1 LGHNA, CDR2 YNFKEQ. There are 14 residues in the CDR3. The CDR3 spells CASSQVGSRETQYF.

The chain joins TRBV12-3 or TRBV12-4 to TRBJ1-1. This CDR3 contains 14 residues. CDR3 in amino acids: CASSLNMVPPEAFF.

The chain has TRBV6-5 and TRBJ1-1. The CDR3 contains 14 residues. Germline V gives CDR1 MNHEY, CDR2 SVGAGI. The chain's CDR3 is CASRTQGGGTEAFF.

The rearrangement links TRBV7-2 to TRBJ2-1; TCRdb gives TRBD2 as the D gene, but with no DNA this cannot be confirmed. The CDR3 extends over 17 amino acids. Germline CDR1 and CDR2: SGHTA and FQGNSA. The CDR3 here is CASSKPGLAGFPNEQFF.

This rearrangement joins TRBV2 to TRBJ2-2. The CDR3 runs to 16 residues. The germline CDR1 and CDR2 sequences are SNHLY and FYNNEI. CDR3 in amino acids: CASSEGLLANTGELFF.

V usage is TRBV2 and J usage is TRBJ2-1; TCRdb outputs TRBD1, but without DNA this stays unchecked. Germline V gene data show CDR1 as SNHLY and CDR2 as FYNNEI. CDR3 length equals 14 residues. CDR3 loop: CASSTGSRYNEQFF.

CDR3 in amino acids: CASSLGSQLTEFF. The V call is TRBV12-3 or TRBV12-4, the J call TRBJ2-1; the D call of TRBD2 rests on TCRdb alone, since no DNA is present to check it. The CDR3 sequence is 13 residues long.

The chain joins TRBV7-6 to TRBJ2-2; TCRdb's D gene call, TRBD1, goes unchecked for lack of DNA. The CDR3 is 15 amino acids. The germline gives CDR1 SGHVS, CDR2 FNYEAQ. The CDR3 spells CASSPGQGAPGELFF.

The chain carries TRBV20-1 and TRBJ2-5; TCRdb reports TRBD1, a call that lacks DNA to check it against. Germline V CDR1 and CDR2: DFQATT, SNEGSKA (reference sequence). The CDR3 totals 14 residues. This chain's CDR3 is CSASVRGLQETQYF.

The rearrangement links TRBV20-1 to TRBJ2-1; TCRdb's D call of TRBD2 is untestable without DNA. Per the germline V gene, CDR1 is DFQATT and CDR2 is SNEGSKA (reference sequence). This CDR3 comprises 17 residues. This CDR3 is CSARLFARSSSYNEQFF.

The chain recombines TRBV20-1 with TRBJ1-6; with no DNA, the TCRdb D assignment of TRBD1 cannot be verified. Germline V CDR1 and CDR2: DFQATT, SNEGSKA (reference sequence). The CDR3 loop spans 16 amino acids. The CDR3 protein is CSARDLRDPINSPLHF.

V and J are TRBV15 and TRBJ2-7; TCRdb's D call, TRBD2, is unchecked because there is no DNA. The germline CDR1 and CDR2 sequences are LNHNV and YYDKDF (reference sequence). This CDR3 region has 15 residues. The CDR3 sequence: CATSGRLAGLYEQYF.

The chain joins TRBV14 to TRBJ2-5; TCRdb gives TRBD2 as the D gene, but with no DNA this cannot be confirmed. Germline V CDR1 and CDR2: SGHDN, FVKESK. CDR3 length: 17 residues. Here the CDR3 reads CASSPNLAGGLQETQYF.

This chain connects TRBV5-4 to TRBJ1-1; TCRdb names TRBD1, which stays unverified in the absence of DNA. The germline V gene encodes CDR1 SGHNT and CDR2 YYREEE (reference sequence). This CDR3 has 19 residues. The CDR3 region is CASSLVWTGHNFLNTEAFF.

The chain recombines TRBV5-1 with TRBJ2-5. CDR1 and CDR2 from the germline V gene are SGHRS and YFSETQ. The CDR3 runs to 11 residues. CDR3 sequence: CASRQTKDQYF.

Here the CDR3 reads CATSDSNQRGVQETQYF. V usage is TRBV24-1 and J usage is TRBJ2-5; TCRdb's D call, TRBD1, is unchecked because there is no DNA. The germline gives CDR1 KGHDR, CDR2 SFDVKD. The CDR3 totals 17 residues.

The genes are TRBV3-1 and TRBJ2-1; TCRdb calls TRBD1, which cannot be checked without DNA. CDR1 and CDR2 from the germline V gene are LGHDT and YNNKEL (reference sequence). The CDR3 loop spans 19 amino acids. The CDR3: CASSQKSRERYVRVNEQFF.

This sequence joins TRBV7-2 and TRBJ2-1; TCRdb calls TRBD2, which cannot be checked without DNA. The CDR3 has 15 residues. Germline V CDR1 and CDR2: SGHTA, FQGNSA. This CDR3 reads CASRPPGLAQNEQFF.